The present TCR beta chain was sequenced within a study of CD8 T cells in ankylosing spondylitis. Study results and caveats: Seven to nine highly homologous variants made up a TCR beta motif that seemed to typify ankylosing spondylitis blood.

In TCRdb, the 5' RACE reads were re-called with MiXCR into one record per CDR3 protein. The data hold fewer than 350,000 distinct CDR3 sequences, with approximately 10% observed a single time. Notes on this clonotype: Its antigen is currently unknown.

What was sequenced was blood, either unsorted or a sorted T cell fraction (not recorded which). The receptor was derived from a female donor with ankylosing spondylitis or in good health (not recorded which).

The CDR3 DNA is TGTGCCAGCTCACTGGCAGGAGGGGCCAACGTCCTGACTTTC. Translating gives CASSLAGGANVLTF. V gene TRBV18 combines with J gene TRBJ2-6, with D unclear. The CDR3 has 14 amino acids. Trimming took off 4 bases at V and 4 bases at J, with 8 bases between the two ends. The germline gives CDR1 KGHSH, CDR2 LQKENI.